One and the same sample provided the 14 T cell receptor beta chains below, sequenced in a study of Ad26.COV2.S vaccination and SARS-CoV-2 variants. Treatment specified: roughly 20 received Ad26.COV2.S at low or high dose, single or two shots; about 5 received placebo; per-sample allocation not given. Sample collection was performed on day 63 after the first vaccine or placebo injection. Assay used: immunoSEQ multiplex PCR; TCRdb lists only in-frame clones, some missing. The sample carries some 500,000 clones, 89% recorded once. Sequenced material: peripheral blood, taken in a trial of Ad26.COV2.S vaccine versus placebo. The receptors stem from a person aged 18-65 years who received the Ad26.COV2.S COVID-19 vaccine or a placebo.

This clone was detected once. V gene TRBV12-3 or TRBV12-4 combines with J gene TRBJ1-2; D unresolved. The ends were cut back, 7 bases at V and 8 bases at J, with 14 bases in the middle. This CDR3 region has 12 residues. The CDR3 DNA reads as TGTGCCAGCAATCCGAACCGGGGAGGCTACACCTTC. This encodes CASNPNRGGYTF.

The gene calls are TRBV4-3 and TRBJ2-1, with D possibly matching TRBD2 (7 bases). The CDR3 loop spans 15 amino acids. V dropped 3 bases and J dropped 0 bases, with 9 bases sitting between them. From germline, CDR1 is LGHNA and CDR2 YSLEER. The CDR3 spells CASSHRGGSYNEQFF. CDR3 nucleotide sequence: TGCGCCAGCAGCCATAGGGGGGGCTCCTACAATGAGCAGTTCTTC.

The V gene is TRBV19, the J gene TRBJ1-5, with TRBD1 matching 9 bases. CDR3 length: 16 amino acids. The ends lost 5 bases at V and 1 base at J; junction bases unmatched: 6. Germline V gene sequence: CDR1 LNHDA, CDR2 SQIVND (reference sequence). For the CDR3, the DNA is TGTGCCAGTAGTCCACGGACAGGGGCGAGCAATCAGCCCCAGCATTTT. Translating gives CASSPRTGASNQPQHF.

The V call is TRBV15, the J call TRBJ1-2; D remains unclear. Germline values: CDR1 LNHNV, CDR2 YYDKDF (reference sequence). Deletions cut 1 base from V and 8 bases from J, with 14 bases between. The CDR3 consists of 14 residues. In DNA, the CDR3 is TGTGCCACCAGCAGAGGTGGCAGCCGTCAGGGCTACACCTTC. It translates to CATSRGGSRQGYTF.

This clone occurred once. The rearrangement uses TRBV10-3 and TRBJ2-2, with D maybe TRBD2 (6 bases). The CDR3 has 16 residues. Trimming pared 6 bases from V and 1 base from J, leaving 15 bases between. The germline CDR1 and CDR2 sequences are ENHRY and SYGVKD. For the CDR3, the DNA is TGTGCCATCAGGGAGGGTCCCCGCCTGAACACCGGGGAGCTGTTTTTT. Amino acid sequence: CAIREGPRLNTGELFF.

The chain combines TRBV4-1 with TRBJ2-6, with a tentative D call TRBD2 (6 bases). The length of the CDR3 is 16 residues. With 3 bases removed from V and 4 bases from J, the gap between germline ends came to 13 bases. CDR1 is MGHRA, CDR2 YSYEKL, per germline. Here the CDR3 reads CASSQEGMSGANVLTF. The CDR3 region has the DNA TGCGCCAGCAGCCAGGAGGGGATGTCCGGGGCCAACGTCCTGACTTTC.

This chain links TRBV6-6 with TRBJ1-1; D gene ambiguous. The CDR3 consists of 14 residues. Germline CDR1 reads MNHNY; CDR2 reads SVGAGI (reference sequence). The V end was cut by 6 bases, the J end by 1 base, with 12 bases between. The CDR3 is CASSPTSGNTEAFF. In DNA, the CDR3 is TGTGCCAGCAGCCCAACTTCGGGGAACACTGAAGCTTTCTTT.

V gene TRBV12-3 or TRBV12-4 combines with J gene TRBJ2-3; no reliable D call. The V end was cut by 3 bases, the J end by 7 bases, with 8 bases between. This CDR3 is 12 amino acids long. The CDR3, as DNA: TGTGCCAGCAGTTTTTCTCGGTATACGCAGTATTTT. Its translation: CASSFSRYTQYF.

CDR3 sequence reads: CASREGVNYNSPLHF. DNA for the CDR3: TGCGCCAGTAGGGAGGGGGTAAACTATAATTCACCCCTCCACTTT. This chain links TRBV4-1 with TRBJ1-6; tentatively, D is TRBD1 (6 bases). Trimming stripped 9 bases from V and 3 bases from J, with 15 bases between. Germline values: CDR1 MGHRA, CDR2 YSYEKL. The CDR3 is 15 amino acids.

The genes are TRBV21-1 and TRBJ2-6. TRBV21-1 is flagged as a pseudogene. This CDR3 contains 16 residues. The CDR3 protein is CATTTPRRPGANVLTF. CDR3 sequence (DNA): TGTGCCACGACCACGCCGCGTCGCCCTGGGGCCAACGTCCTGACTTTC.

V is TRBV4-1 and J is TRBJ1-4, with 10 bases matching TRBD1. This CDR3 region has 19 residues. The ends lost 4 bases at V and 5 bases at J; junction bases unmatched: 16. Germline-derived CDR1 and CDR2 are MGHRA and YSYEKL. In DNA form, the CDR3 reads TGCGCCAGCAGCCGAGGGGTTCCGGGACAGGGGAGGGAGAATGAAAAACTGTTTTTT. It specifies CASSRGVPGQGRENEKLFF.

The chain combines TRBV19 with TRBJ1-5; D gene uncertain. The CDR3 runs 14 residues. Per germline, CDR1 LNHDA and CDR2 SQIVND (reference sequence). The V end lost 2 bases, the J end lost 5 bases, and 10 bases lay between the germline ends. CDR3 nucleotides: TGTGCCAGTAGTATATCTGGGCCGGATCAGCCCCAGCATTTT. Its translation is CASSISGPDQPQHF.

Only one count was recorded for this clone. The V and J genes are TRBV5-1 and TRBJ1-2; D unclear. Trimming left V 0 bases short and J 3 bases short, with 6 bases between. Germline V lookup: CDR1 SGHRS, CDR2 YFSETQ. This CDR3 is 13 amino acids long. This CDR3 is CASSLVGDYGYTF. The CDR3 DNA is TGCGCCAGCAGCTTGGTCGGAGACTATGGCTACACCTTC.

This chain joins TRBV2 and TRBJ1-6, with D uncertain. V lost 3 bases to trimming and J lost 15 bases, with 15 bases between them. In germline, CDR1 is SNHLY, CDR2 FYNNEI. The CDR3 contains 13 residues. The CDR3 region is CASSDNLPTLLHF. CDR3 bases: TGTGCCAGCAGTGATAATCTACCAACGCTCCTCCACTTT.